These 32 T cell receptor beta chains were all obtained from the same sample, sequenced in a study of shared clonotypes between healthy human individuals. Libraries were prepared by immunoSEQ multiplex PCR; TCRdb keeps only in-frame clonotypes and omits some of them. The repertoire consists of 2 million to 2.5 million clones, with more than 90% occurring once and the leading ten covering around 0.13%. The sequenced material came from naive CD4+ T cells sorted from blood. Regarding subset: CD45RA+ positively selected. The receptors originated from a man aged 18-30 years in good health.

The chain is built from TRBV30 and TRBJ1-1, with D uncertain. The V end was cut by 6 bases, the J end by 6 bases, with 14 bases between. Germline V gene data show CDR1 as GTSNPN and CDR2 as SVGIG (reference sequence). The CDR3 is made up of 12 amino acids. CDR3 protein: CACSPRVSEAFF. The CDR3 bases are TGTGCCTGTAGTCCTAGGGTTTCTGAAGCTTTCTTT.

The chain is built from TRBV7-9 and TRBJ1-3; TRBD1 might be the D (5 bases). Germline lookup yields CDR1 SEHNR and CDR2 FQNEAQ (reference sequence). V lost 8 bases and J lost 6, with 26 bases in between. CDR3 length: 17 amino acids. CDR3 sequence reads: CASLQYRGSINENTIYF. The CDR3 nucleotides read TGTGCCAGCTTACAGTATAGGGGTTCGATCAACGAAAACACCATATATTTT.

The chain is built from TRBV28 and TRBJ2-7, with D unclear. The CDR3 length is 15 residues. Germline values: CDR1 MDHEN, CDR2 SYDVKM. V gave up 4 bases and J gave up 3 bases, with 16 bases separating them. The chain's CDR3 is CASSYGWGLGYEQYF. CDR3 nucleotides: TGTGCCAGCAGTTACGGCTGGGGTCTGGGCTACGAGCAGTACTTC. Combining the CDR3 with reference TRBV28 and TRBJ2-7 gives the whole variable domain DVKVTQSSRYLVKRTGEKVFLECVQDMDHENMFWYRQDPGLGLRLIYFSYDVKMKEKGDIPEGYSVSREKKERFSLILESASTNQTSMYLCASSYGWGLGYEQYFGPGTRLTVT.

The chain combines TRBV4-1 with TRBJ2-3; 7 positions match TRBD2. Germline V gives CDR1 MGHRA, CDR2 YSYEKL. J gave up 0 bases and V 1 base, and 13 bases lay outside the gene matches. This CDR3 contains 19 residues. CDR3 residues: CASSQVFVAGGTSTDTQYF. The CDR3 DNA follows: TGCGCCAGCAGCCAAGTGTTCGTAGCGGGCGGTACTAGCACAGATACGCAGTATTTT.

This chain joins TRBV7-2 and TRBJ1-2; D is undetermined. There are 15 residues in the CDR3. Germline CDR1 SGHTA, CDR2 FQGNSA. Trimming left V 1 base short and J 4 bases short, with 13 bases between. The CDR3 is CASSLGTGAVYGYTF. The CDR3, as DNA: TGTGCCAGCAGCTTAGGAACGGGCGCCGTCTATGGCTACACCTTC.

Comments on this clone: Germline and junction disagree at one end, which may indicate a read error. This chain uses TRBV7-7 with TRBJ2-5, with 11 bases identical to TRBD2. The CDR3 loop spans 14 amino acids. Germline CDR1 reads SSHAT; CDR2 reads FNYEAQ (reference sequence). CDR3 nucleotide sequence: TGTGCTAGCAGCGCCGGACTAGCGGGAGAGACCCAGTACTTC. Translating it yields CASSAGLAGETQYF.

About this clone: This sample includes further DNA sequences coding for the same CDR3. The genes are TRBV6-5 and TRBJ1-2; D is ambiguous. The CDR3 sequence is 14 residues long. Germline V lookup: CDR1 MNHEY, CDR2 SVGAGI. Trimming removed 0 bases at V and 2 bases at J, with 7 bases between. The DNA of the CDR3 is TGTGCCAGCAGTTACTCTTCGGGAAACTATGGCTACACCTTC. It translates to CASSYSSGNYGYTF.

V usage is TRBV14 and J usage is TRBJ2-5; D gene ambiguous. The V and J ends lost 0 bases and 4 bases respectively, with 6 bases between them. The CDR3 totals 13 residues. CDR1 is SGHDN, CDR2 FVKESK, per germline. CDR3 region: CASSQEGRETQYF. The CDR3 DNA is TGTGCCAGCAGCCAAGAAGGCAGAGAGACCCAGTACTTC.

This sequence joins TRBV7-9 and TRBJ2-3; D is perhaps TRBD1 or TRBD2 (5 bases each). In germline, CDR1 is SEHNR, CDR2 FQNEAQ (reference sequence). V lost 10 bases and J lost 2, with 16 bases in between. The CDR3 is 14 residues long. The CDR3 sequence is CATLQPGPTDTQYF. The CDR3 DNA follows: TGTGCCACCTTGCAACCGGGACCCACAGATACGCAGTATTTT.

The chain combines TRBV5-6 with TRBJ1-1, with TRBD1 matching over 7 bases. The CDR3 is 16 residues long. In germline, CDR1 is SGHDT, CDR2 YYEEEE. After removal of 4 bases from V and 2 bases from J, the junction contained 11 bases not matched to a gene. CDR3 nucleotides: TGTGCCAGCAGCGACAGAGGGGGGACAGTCAACACTGAAGCTTTCTTT. Encoded protein: CASSDRGGTVNTEAFF.

This sequence joins TRBV5-1 and TRBJ2-7; TRBD1 or TRBD2 may be the D gene (5 bases each). CDR1 SGHRS and CDR2 YFSETQ come from the germline V gene. The CDR3 is made up of 15 amino acids. Trimming took 5 bases from V and 2 from J, leaving 17 bases between them. The DNA for the CDR3 is TGCGCCAGCAGTCCTTACCGGGACCGACCCTACGAGCAGTACTTC. This sequence encodes CASSPYRDRPYEQYF. The variable domain in full, with the rest retrieved from reference TRBV5-1 and TRBJ2-7, is KAGVTQTPRYLIKTRGQQVTLSCSPISGHRSVSWYQQTPGQGLQFLFEYFSETQRNKGNFPGRFSGRQFSNSRSEMNVSTLELGDSALYLCASSPYRDRPYEQYFGPGTRLTVT.

A few counts support this clone. The sample holds other DNA sequences that translate to the same CDR3. The CDR3 reads CASSSRTYGYTF. In DNA, the CDR3 is TGTGCCAGCAGTTCTCGCACCTATGGCTACACCTTC. The genes are TRBV28 and TRBJ1-2, with D unclear. Looked up from germline, CDR1 is MDHEN and CDR2 is SYDVKM. Trimming left V 4 bases short and J 4 bases short, with 7 bases between. The CDR3 is 12 residues long.

In its sample, this clone was seen once. The rearrangement uses TRBV27 and TRBJ1-1, with 7 positions matching TRBD1. This CDR3 has 13 residues. The germline gives CDR1 MNHEY, CDR2 SMNVEV (reference sequence). The junction had 2 bases not matched to a gene; V was cut back by 4 bases and J by 3 bases. The CDR3 loop is CASSYDRDTEAFF. CDR3 sequence (DNA): TGTGCCAGCAGTTATGACAGGGACACTGAAGCTTTCTTT.

The V call is TRBV6-1, the J call TRBJ1-5; no definite D call. V was shortened by 2 bases and J by 7 bases, with 9 bases between the two germline ends. The CDR3 runs to 13 residues. The V gene's germline CDR1 is MNHNS and CDR2 SASEGT. The CDR3 sequence: CASSEIRVQPQHF. The CDR3 DNA is TGTGCCAGCAGTGAAATTAGGGTGCAGCCCCAGCATTTT.

The rearrangement joins TRBV11-2 to TRBJ2-7, with 10 bases aligning to TRBD1. The CDR3 consists of 16 residues. Germline values: CDR1 SGHAT, CDR2 FQNNGV. J gave up 3 bases and V 3 bases, and 8 bases lay outside the gene matches. For the CDR3, the DNA is TGTGCCAGCAGCTTGACAGGGGGCAAAAGTAGCTACGAGCAGTACTTC. Translation: CASSLTGGKSSYEQYF.

As to this clone: The sample holds other DNA sequences that translate to the same CDR3. The V and J genes are TRBV18 and TRBJ1-6; a weak D match, TRBD1 (6 bases). Germline CDR1 reads KGHSH; CDR2 reads LQKENI. The V end lost 3 bases, the J end lost 6 bases, and 15 bases lay between the germline ends. This CDR3 is 16 amino acids long. The CDR3 bases are TGTGCCAGCTCACCGCTCGGCCAAGGGGGTAATTCACCCCTCCACTTT. Its translation: CASSPLGQGGNSPLHF.

V gene TRBV5-1 combines with J gene TRBJ1-6, with D possibly matching TRBD1 (5 bases). Trimming removed 0 bases from V and 7 bases from J, with 17 bases in between. The CDR3 spans 17 residues. CDR1 and CDR2 (germline): SGHRS, YFSETQ. CDR3: CASSLGAGTGGNSPLHF. For the CDR3, the DNA is TGCGCCAGCAGCTTGGGAGCAGGGACCGGGGGGAATTCACCCCTCCACTTT.

The chain carries TRBV10-1 and TRBJ2-5; maybe TRBD1 (6 bases). This CDR3 has 13 amino acids. The ends were cut back, 10 bases at V and 4 bases at J, with 16 bases in the middle. Germline loops: CDR1 WNHNN, CDR2 SYGVQD (reference sequence). The CDR3 bases are TGCGCCAACCCACAGGGTGCTGGAGAGACCCAGTACTTC. Its protein product is CANPQGAGETQYF.

The chain employs TRBV29-1 and TRBJ1-5, with 11 bases matching TRBD1. V was clipped by 4 bases and J by 7 bases; unmatched bases: 6. Germline V gene lookup returns CDR1 SQVTM and CDR2 ANQGSEA. The CDR3 consists of 14 residues. The CDR3 loop reads CSVGWGQGGQPQHF. Written as DNA, the CDR3 is TGCAGCGTTGGCTGGGGACAGGGGGGACAGCCCCAGCATTTT.

This chain connects TRBV5-1 to TRBJ2-5, with 9 bases lining up with TRBD1. Germline CDR1 is SGHRS and CDR2 is YFSETQ. The CDR3 length is 15 residues. V lost 3 bases and J lost 4; bases outside the gene matches: 7. CDR3 coding DNA: TGCGCCAGCAGCTCCGGGACAGGGTCCACAGAGACCCAGTACTTC. Translated, it gives CASSSGTGSTETQYF.

This clone was seen once. The chain has TRBV6-6 and TRBJ2-2, with D unclear. Trimming took off 4 bases at V and 3 bases at J, with 12 bases between the two ends. The germline gives CDR1 MNHNY, CDR2 SVGAGI (reference sequence). The CDR3 has 15 residues. In DNA, the CDR3 is TGTGCCAGCAGTTCCCTCCAGGTCTACACCGGGGAGCTGTTTTTT. It translates to CASSSLQVYTGELFF.

V usage is TRBV6-5 and J usage is TRBJ2-1; D ambiguous. This CDR3 comprises 14 residues. V was trimmed by 5 bases and J by 5 bases, leaving 13 bases between them. Germline CDR1 reads MNHEY; CDR2 reads SVGAGI. DNA of the CDR3: TGTGCCAGCAGTCCCCTTACTACTAACAATGAGCAGTTCTTC. Protein product: CASSPLTTNNEQFF.

The rearrangement links TRBV27 to TRBJ2-7; tentative D call: TRBD1 (6 bases). Between the trimmed V and J ends, which lost 4 bases and 5 bases, there was a span of 15 bases. Germline CDR1 and CDR2: MNHEY and SMNVEV (reference sequence). The CDR3 has 14 residues. The CDR3 loop reads CASSSARTVHEQYF. The CDR3 DNA is TGTGCCAGCAGTTCCGCTCGGACAGTCCACGAGCAGTACTTC.

The gene calls are TRBV2 and TRBJ2-2; D may be TRBD1 or TRBD2 (5 bases each). The CDR3 totals 14 residues. Trimming pared 2 bases from V and 6 bases from J, leaving 10 bases between. Germline CDR1 and CDR2: SNHLY and FYNNEI. CDR3 loop: CASSEYEGPGELFF. CDR3 bases: TGTGCCAGCAGTGAATATGAGGGGCCCGGGGAGCTGTTTTTT.

The chain joins TRBV5-1 to TRBJ2-1, with 9 bases lining up with TRBD2. CDR1 and CDR2 (germline): SGHRS, YFSETQ. This CDR3 has 15 amino acids. The V and J ends lost 3 bases and 8 bases, in that order; junction bases with no gene match: 9. DNA of the CDR3: TGCGCCAGCAGCTACCGTGGTAGCGGGAGCCATGAGCAGTTCTTC. Protein sequence: CASSYRGSGSHEQFF.

The V call is TRBV7-9, the J call TRBJ2-7; 9 nucleotides match TRBD1. The CDR3 consists of 14 residues. V was pared by 3 bases and J by 7 bases, with 7 bases of the junction left unmatched. The germline V gene has CDR1 SEHNR and CDR2 FQNEAQ (reference sequence). Here the CDR3 DNA reads TGTGCCAGCAGCTTGACAGGGGGATATGGTGAGCAGTACTTC. It specifies CASSLTGGYGEQYF.

The chain has TRBV18 and TRBJ2-1; 9 bases align to TRBD1. J lost 6 bases, V lost 3 bases, and 3 bases had no gene match. The CDR3 is 14 amino acids. CDR1 KGHSH and CDR2 LQKENI come from the germline V gene. This CDR3 is CASSPGQGLNEQFF. The CDR3 DNA reads TGTGCCAGCTCACCGGGACAGGGCCTCAATGAGCAGTTCTTC. The entire variable domain, with the rest obtained from reference TRBV18 and TRBJ2-1, is as follows: NAGVMQNPRHLVRRRGQEARLRCSPMKGHSHVYWYRQLPEEGLKFMVYLQKENIIDESGMPKERFSAEFPKEGPSILRIQQVVRGDSAAYFCASSPGQGLNEQFFGPGTRLTVL.

This clone was recorded only once. CDR3 DNA: TGTGCCAGCAGCACCGGGGGGTACCAAGAGACCCAGTACTTC. It specifies CASSTGGYQETQYF. The chain combines TRBV5-4 with TRBJ2-5; 7 bases are a match to TRBD2. This CDR3 spans 14 amino acids. Germline V CDR1 and CDR2: SGHNT, YYREEE (reference sequence). With V trimmed by 4 bases and J by 0 bases, 3 bases remained unmatched.

The rearrangement uses TRBV4-1 and TRBJ1-2, with TRBD1 matching over 8 bases. There are 15 residues in the CDR3. V was pared by 4 bases and J by 6 bases, with 10 bases of the junction left unmatched. The germline V gene has CDR1 MGHRA and CDR2 YSYEKL. This CDR3 reads CASSPADRVFNGYTF. The DNA of the CDR3 is TGCGCCAGCAGCCCTGCGGACAGGGTTTTCAATGGCTACACCTTC.

The rearrangement links TRBV9 to TRBJ2-1; 7 bases are shared with TRBD2. V lost 1 base, J lost 6 bases, and 13 bases stayed unmatched. The germline CDR1 and CDR2 sequences are SGDLS and YYNGEE. The CDR3 sequence is 17 residues long. The CDR3 is CASSVSPGLGAPNEQFF. The DNA for the CDR3 is TGTGCCAGCAGCGTATCCCCCGGACTAGGGGCCCCCAATGAGCAGTTCTTC.

V and J are TRBV7-6 and TRBJ2-5, with D perhaps given as TRBD1 or TRBD2 (6 bases each). The CDR3 length is 16 residues. Germline V CDR1 and CDR2: SGHVS, FNYEAQ. The V and J ends lost 5 bases and 3 bases respectively, with 19 bases between them. CDR3 region: CASSPWGATFKETQYF. The CDR3 DNA reads TGTGCCAGCAGCCCGTGGGGGGCGACTTTCAAAGAGACCCAGTACTTC.

In nucleotides, the CDR3 is TGTGCCAGCAGCCCCGGGACTAGTGATACGCAGTATTTT. Amino acids: CASSPGTSDTQYF. V gene TRBV7-2 combines with J gene TRBJ2-3; 8 bases are a match to TRBD2. Germline CDR1 is SGHTA and CDR2 is FQGNSA. The CDR3 consists of 13 residues. Trimming at V came to 5 bases and at J to 6 bases, leaving 4 bases not matched to a gene.